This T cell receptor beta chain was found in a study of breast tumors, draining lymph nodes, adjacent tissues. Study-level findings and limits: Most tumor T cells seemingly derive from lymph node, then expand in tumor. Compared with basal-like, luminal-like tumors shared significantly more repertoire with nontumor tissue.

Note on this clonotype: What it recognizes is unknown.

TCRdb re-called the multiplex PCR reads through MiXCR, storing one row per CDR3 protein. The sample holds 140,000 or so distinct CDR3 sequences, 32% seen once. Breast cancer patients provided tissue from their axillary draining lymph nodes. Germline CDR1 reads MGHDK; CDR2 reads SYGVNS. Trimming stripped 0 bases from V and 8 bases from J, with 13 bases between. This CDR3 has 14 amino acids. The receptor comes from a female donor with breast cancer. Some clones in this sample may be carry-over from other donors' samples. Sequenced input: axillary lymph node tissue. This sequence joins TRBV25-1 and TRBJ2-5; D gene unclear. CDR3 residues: CASSEYSPGGTQYF. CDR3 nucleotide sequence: TGTGCCAGCAGTGAATATTCACCGGGCGGAACCCAGTACTTC.